The TCR beta chain under discussion was sequenced for a study of response to subunit inactivated influenza vaccine. The CDR3 extends over 15 amino acids. After removal of 6 bases from V and 1 base from J, the junction contained 7 bases not matched to a gene. The germline V gene has CDR1 MNHNS and CDR2 SASEGT. This clonotype was recorded a few times. From the RT-PCR reads, TCRdb called clonotypes with MiXCR, one entry per CDR3 protein. The sample lists around 580,000 distinct CDR3 sequences, approximately 15% occurring once. The chain recombines TRBV6-1 with TRBJ1-1; TRBD1 agrees at 8 bases. The sequence derives from a man aged 50 to 60 who received an inactivated influenza vaccine. The sequencing used PBMCs from blood, collected roughly 12 days after vaccination. Written as DNA, the CDR3 is TGTGCCAGCAGCCGGACAGGGAAGAGGAACACTGAAGCTTTCTTT. Its translation: CASSRTGKRNTEAFF.